The TCR beta chain under discussion was sequenced for a study of beta chain features in type 1 diabetes. General study findings and limits: There were fewer insertions and more deletions at the VDJ junctions of type 1 diabetes patients. For patients and controls alike, PCR might favor shorter templates to the same degree. There was a moderate but significant shortening of TCRB CDR3s in all four CD4+ subsets of Type 1 diabetes patients.

Sorting that relied on CD45RO/CCR7/CD25/CD127/CD95/CD27 yielded CD4+ naive, central memory, regulatory and stem cell-like memory cells. Isolated RNA was reverse transcribed in full, so expressed TCRB transcripts were sequenced. Measured with immunoSEQ multiplex PCR; TCRdb has only the in-frame clones, and not every one. The data contain 130,000 to 150,000 clones, about 7% of them singletons. This clone has only a few counts. What it recognizes is unknown. The receptor was isolated from a woman in her 30s in good health. Material for sequencing was central memory CD4+ T cells from blood.

CDR3 nucleotides: TGTGCCAGCAGTTTGACTAGCGGGGCGCAAGAGACCCAGTACTTC. This encodes CASSLTSGAQETQYF. The rearrangement joins TRBV28 to TRBJ2-5; 11 bases match TRBD2. The CDR3 is made up of 15 amino acids. V shed 3 bases and J 2 bases; nucleotides not matched to a gene: 2. The germline gives CDR1 MDHEN, CDR2 SYDVKM.